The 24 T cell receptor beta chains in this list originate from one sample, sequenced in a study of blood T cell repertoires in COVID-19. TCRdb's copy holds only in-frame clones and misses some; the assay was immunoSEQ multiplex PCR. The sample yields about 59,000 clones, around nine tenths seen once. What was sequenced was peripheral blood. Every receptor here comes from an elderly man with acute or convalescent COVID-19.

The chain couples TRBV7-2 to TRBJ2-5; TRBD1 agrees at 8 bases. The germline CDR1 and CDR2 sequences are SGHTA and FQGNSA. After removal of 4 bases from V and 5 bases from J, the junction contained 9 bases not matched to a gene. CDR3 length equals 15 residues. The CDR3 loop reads CASSSGQGGWETQYF. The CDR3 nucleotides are TGTGCCAGCAGCTCCGGACAGGGTGGTTGGGAGACCCAGTACTTC.

The CDR3 DNA reads TGTGCCAGCAGCTTCCGGGGGACAGGGTCGCAAAATGAGCAGTTCTTC. This translates into CASSFRGTGSQNEQFF. This rearrangement joins TRBV7-6 to TRBJ2-1, with 9 bases identical to TRBD1. Germline CDR1 SGHVS, CDR2 FNYEAQ. Losses at the gene ends were 3 bases for V and 7 bases for J; bases not matched to a gene: 10. The CDR3 has 16 residues. Full variable domain (outside the CDR3, taken from reference TRBV7-6 and TRBJ2-1): GAGVSQSPRYKVTKRGQDVALRCDPISGHVSLYWYRQALGQGPEFLTYFNYEAQQDKSGLPNDRFSAERPEGSISTLTIQRTEQRDSAMYRCASSFRGTGSQNEQFFGPGTRLTVL.

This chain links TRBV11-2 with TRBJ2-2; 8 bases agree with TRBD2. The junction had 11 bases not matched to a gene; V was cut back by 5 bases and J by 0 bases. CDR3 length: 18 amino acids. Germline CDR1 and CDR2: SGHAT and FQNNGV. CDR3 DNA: TGTGCCAGCAGCCCACGGGGGGGCGGGGACGCGAACACCGGGGAGCTGTTTTTT. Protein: CASSPRGGGDANTGELFF.

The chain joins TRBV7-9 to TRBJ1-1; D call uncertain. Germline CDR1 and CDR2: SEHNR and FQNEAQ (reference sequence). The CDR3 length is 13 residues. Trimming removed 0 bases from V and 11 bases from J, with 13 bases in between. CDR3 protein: CASSLARGSQAFF. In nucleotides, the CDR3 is TGTGCCAGCAGCTTAGCTCGCGGGAGCCAGGCTTTCTTT.

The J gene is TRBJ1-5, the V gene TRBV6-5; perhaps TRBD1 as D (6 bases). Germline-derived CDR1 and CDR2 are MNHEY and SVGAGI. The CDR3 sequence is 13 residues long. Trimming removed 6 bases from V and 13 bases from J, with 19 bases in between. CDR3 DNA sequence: TGTGCCAGCAGCAATCTAGGGGGGGGGCAGCAGCATTTT. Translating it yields CASSNLGGGQQHF.

Written as DNA, the CDR3 is TGTGCCAGCTCACGCGGGACAGGGTCGGGTTCGGGACTAGCCTATGAGCAGTTCTTC. This sequence encodes CASSRGTGSGSGLAYEQFF. The chain links TRBV18 to TRBJ2-1, with D perhaps assigned TRBD1 or TRBD2 (9 bases each). This CDR3 comprises 19 residues. Germline values: CDR1 KGHSH, CDR2 LQKENI. Trimming left V 4 bases short and J 8 bases short, with 30 bases between.

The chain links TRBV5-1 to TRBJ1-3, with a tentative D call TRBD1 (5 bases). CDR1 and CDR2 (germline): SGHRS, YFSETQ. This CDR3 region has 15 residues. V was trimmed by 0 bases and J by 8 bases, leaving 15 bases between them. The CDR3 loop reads CASSLGDLTRDTIYF. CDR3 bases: TGCGCCAGCAGCTTGGGCGACCTTACCAGGGACACCATATATTTT.

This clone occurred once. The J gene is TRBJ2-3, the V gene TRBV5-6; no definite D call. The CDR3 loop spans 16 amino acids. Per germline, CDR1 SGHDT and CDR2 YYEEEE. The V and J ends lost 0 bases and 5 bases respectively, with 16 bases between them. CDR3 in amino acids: CASSLAQKVSGDTQYF. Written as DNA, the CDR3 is TGTGCCAGCAGCTTGGCCCAAAAGGTGTCGGGAGATACGCAGTATTTT.

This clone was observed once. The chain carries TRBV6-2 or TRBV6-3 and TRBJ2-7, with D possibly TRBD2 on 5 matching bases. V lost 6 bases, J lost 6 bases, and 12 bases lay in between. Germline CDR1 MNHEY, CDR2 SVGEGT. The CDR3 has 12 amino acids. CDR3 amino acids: CASSGEFGEQYF. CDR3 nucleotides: TGTGCCAGCAGCGGGGAGTTCGGCGAGCAGTACTTC.

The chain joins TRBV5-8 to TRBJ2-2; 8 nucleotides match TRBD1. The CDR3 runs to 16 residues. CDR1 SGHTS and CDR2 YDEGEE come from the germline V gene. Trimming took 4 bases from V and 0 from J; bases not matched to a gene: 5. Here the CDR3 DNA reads TGTGCCAGCAGCCGCAGACAGGGGTCGAACACCGGGGAGCTGTTTTTT. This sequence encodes CASSRRQGSNTGELFF.

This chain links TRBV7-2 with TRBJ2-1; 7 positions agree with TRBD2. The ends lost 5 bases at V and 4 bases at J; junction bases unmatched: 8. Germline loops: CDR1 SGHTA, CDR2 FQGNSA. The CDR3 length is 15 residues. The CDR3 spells CASSPRTSVYNEQFF. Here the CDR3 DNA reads TGTGCCAGCAGCCCCCGCACTAGCGTTTACAATGAGCAGTTCTTC.

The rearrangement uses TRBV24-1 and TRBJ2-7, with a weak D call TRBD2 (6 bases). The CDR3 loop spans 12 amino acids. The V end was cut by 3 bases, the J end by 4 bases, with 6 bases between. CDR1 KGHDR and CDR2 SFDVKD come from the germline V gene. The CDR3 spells CATSDAGYEQYF. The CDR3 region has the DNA TGTGCCACCAGTGATGCGGGGTACGAGCAGTACTTC.

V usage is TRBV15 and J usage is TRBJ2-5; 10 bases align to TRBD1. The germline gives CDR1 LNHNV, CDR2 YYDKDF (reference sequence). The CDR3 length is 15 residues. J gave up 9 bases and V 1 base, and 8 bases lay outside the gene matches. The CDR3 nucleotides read TGTGCCACCAGCAGAGGGTTGGGACAGGGGTATTCCCAGTACTTC. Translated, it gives CATSRGLGQGYSQYF.

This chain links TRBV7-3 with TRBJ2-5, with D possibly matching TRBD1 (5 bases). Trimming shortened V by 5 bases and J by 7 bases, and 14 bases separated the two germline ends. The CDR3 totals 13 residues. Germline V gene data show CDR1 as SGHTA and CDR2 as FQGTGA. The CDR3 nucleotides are TGTGCCAGCAGCGCTAGGACATCAGGGACCCAGTACTTC. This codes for CASSARTSGTQYF.

The CDR3 is CAWTNGARGSETQYF. The CDR3 coding sequence is TGTGCCTGGACCAATGGGGCCCGGGGGAGTGAGACCCAGTACTTC. The V gene is TRBV30, the J gene TRBJ2-5, with a weak D call TRBD2 (6 bases). CDR3 length: 15 residues. CDR1 GTSNPN and CDR2 SVGIG come from the germline V gene (reference sequence). V gave up 4 bases and J gave up 5 bases, with 20 bases separating them.

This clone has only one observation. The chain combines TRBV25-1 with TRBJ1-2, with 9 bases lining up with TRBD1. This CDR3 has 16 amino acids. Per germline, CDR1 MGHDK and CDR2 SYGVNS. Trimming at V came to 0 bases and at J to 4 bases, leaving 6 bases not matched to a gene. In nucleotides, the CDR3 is TGTGCCAGCAGTGAATATCGGACAGGGGAGGGCTATGGCTACACCTTC. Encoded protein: CASSEYRTGEGYGYTF.

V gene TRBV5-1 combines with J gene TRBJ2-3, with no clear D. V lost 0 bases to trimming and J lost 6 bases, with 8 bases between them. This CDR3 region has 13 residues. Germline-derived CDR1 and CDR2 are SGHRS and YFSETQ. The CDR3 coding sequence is TGCGCCAGCAGCTTGGGACTTTCCGATACGCAGTATTTT. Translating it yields CASSLGLSDTQYF.

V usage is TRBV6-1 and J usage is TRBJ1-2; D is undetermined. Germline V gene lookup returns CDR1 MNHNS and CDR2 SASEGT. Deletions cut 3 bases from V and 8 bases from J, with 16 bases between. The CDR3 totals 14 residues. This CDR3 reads CASSDPGILEGYTF. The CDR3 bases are TGTGCCAGCAGTGACCCCGGGATCCTGGAGGGCTACACCTTC.

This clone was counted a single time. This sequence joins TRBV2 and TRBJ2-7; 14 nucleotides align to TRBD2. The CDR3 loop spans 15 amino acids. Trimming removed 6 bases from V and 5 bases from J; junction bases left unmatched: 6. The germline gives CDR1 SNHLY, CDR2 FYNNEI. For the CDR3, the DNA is TGTGCCAGCAGCAGGACTAGCGGGGGGATCAACGAGCAGTACTTC. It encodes CASSRTSGGINEQYF.

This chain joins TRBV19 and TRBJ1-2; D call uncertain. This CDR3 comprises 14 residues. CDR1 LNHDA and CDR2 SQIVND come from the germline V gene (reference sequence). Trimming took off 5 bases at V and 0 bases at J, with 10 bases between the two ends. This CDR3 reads CASSRGGPNYGYTF. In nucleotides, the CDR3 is TGTGCCAGTAGTCGGGGAGGACCTAACTATGGCTACACCTTC.

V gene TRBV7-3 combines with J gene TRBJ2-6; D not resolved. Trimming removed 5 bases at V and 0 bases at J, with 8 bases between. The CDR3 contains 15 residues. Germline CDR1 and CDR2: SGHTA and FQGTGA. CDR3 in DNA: TGTGCCAGCAGCCCTACCGTCTCTGGGGCCAACGTCCTGACTTTC. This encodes CASSPTVSGANVLTF.

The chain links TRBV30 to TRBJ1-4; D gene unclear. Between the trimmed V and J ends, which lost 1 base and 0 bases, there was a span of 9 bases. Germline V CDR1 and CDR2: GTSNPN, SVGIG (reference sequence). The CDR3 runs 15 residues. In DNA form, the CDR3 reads TGTGCCTGGAGTGGGCAGTTTGCAACTAATGAAAAACTGTTTTTT. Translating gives CAWSGQFATNEKLFF.

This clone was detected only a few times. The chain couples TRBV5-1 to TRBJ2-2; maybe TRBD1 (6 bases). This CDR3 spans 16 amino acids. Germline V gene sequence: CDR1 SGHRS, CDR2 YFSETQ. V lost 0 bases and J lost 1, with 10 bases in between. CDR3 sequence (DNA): TGCGCCAGCAGCTTGGCGGACAGCCTGAACACCGGGGAGCTGTTTTTT. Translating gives CASSLADSLNTGELFF.

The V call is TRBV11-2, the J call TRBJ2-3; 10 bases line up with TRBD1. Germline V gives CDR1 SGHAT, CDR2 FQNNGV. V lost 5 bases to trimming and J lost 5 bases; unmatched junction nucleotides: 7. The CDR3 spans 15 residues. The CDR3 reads CASSPRQGAGDTQYF. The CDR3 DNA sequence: TGTGCCAGCAGCCCAAGACAGGGGGCTGGAGATACGCAGTATTTT.